This T cell receptor (beta chain) emerged from a study of T cell repertoires in cytomegalovirus infection. Deletions cut 3 bases from V and 4 bases from J, with 7 bases between. Germline loops: CDR1 MDHEN, CDR2 SYDVKM. CDR3 size: 13 residues. TCRdb re-called the reads through MiXCR, storing one row per CDR3 protein. The data contain roughly 90,000 distinct CDR3 sequences, 24% of them singletons. Study results and caveats: Clonotypes of TCR beta that were HLA-C-restricted and CMV-specific dominated the ex vivo response.

This clonotype was detected many times. Its target is not known. This clonotype was obtained from a human donor in good health (CMV status not recorded). Some clones in this sample may be carry-over from other donors' samples. Source: CD8+ T cells from cultured PBMCs, taken from culture after CMV antigen stimulation. The rearrangement links TRBV28 to TRBJ1-5, with D perhaps matching TRBD1 (5 bases). CDR3 residues: CASSLYRNQPQHF. The CDR3 nucleotides are TGTGCCAGCAGTTTGTACAGGAATCAGCCCCAGCATTTT.